This T cell receptor (beta chain) originates from a study of T cells in localized non-small cell lung cancer. Study-wide results and limits: Adjacent lung was found to contain a median roughly 60 of the top 100 tumor clones. Among blood samples, higher T cell density accompanied longer overall survival. Heterogeneity cannot be ruled out, as sequencing used one tumor region only. It was uninvolved adjacent lung that showed the highest T cell clonality, exceeding tumor.

With regard to this clone: Its target is not known.

Germline CDR1 and CDR2: SGHRS and YFSETQ. This CDR3 is 14 amino acids long. J lost 8 bases, V lost 4 bases, and 6 bases had no gene match. The repertoire was sequenced with immunoSEQ multiplex PCR; TCRdb's copy has only in-frame clones and lacks some. The repertoire includes nearly 35,000 clones, 80% to 95% of them detected once, and 12% sits in the top ten. This chain links TRBV5-1 with TRBJ1-4, with 9 bases aligning to TRBD1. The sample in question was peripheral blood mononuclear cells, obtained before any cancer treatment. The sequence was collected from a female donor of 60 years or more with stage II lung adenocarcinoma. The CDR3 nucleotides are TGCGCCAGCAGCACGGACAGGGGCGGCGAAAAACTGTTTTTT. Amino acid sequence: CASSTDRGGEKLFF.